The text below deals with one TCR beta chain. Profiling relied on immunoSEQ multiplex PCR, and the TCRdb table lists in-frame clones only, not all of them. The repertoire has over 55,000 clones, about 90% of them found once; the top ten carry roughly 2.2%. The CDR3 is 12 residues long. Germline CDR1 SGHTA, CDR2 FQGNSA. Trimming took 1 base from V and 7 from J, leaving 5 bases between them. This specimen belongs to a study of T cell changes during pregnancy in multiple sclerosis. Specimen: peripheral blood, collected in the first trimester of pregnancy. J is TRBJ1-5 and V is TRBV7-2; D unresolved. The receptor was derived from a female donor with multiple sclerosis, enrolled in a pregnancy study. CDR3 loop: CASSLVSQPQHF. CDR3 sequence (DNA): TGTGCCAGCAGCTTAGTGTCACAGCCCCAGCATTTT. Combining the CDR3 with reference TRBV7-2 and TRBJ1-5 gives the whole variable domain GAGVSQSPSNKVTEKGKDVELRCDPISGHTALYWYRQSLGQGLEFLIYFQGNSAPDKSGLPSDRFSAERTGGSVSTLTIQRTQQEDSAVYLCASSLVSQPQHFGDGTRLSIL.